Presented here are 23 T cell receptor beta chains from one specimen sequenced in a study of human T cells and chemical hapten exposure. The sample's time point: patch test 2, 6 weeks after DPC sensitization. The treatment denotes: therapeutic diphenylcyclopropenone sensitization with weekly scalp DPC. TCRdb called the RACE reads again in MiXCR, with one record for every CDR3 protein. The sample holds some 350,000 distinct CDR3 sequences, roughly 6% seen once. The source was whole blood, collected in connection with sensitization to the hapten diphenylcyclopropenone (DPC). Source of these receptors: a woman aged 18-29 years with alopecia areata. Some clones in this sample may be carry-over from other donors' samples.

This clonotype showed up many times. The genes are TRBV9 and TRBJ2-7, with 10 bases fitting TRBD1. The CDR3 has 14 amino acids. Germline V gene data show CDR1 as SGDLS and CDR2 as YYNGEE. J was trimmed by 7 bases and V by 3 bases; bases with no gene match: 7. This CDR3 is CASSGRDRGGEQYF. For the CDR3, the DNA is TGTGCCAGCAGCGGCCGGGACAGGGGAGGGGAGCAGTACTTC. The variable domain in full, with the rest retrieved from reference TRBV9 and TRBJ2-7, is DSGVTQTPKHLITATGQRVTLRCSPRSGDLSVYWYQQSLDQGLQFLIQYYNGEERAKGNILERFSAQQFPDLHSELNLSSLELGDSALYFCASSGRDRGGEQYFGPGTRLTVT.

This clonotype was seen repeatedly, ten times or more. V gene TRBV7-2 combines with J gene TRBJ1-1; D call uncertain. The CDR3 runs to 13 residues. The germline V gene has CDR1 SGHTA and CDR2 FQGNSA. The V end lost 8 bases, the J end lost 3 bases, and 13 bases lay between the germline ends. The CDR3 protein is CASLRTGYTEAFF. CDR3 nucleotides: TGTGCCAGCTTAAGGACGGGCTACACTGAAGCTTTCTTT.

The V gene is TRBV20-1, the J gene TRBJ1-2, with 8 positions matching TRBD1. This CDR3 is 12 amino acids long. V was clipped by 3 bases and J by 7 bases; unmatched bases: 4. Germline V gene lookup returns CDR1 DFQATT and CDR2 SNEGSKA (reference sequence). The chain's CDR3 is CSASTGGPGYTF. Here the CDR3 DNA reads TGCAGTGCTAGTACAGGGGGTCCTGGCTACACCTTC.

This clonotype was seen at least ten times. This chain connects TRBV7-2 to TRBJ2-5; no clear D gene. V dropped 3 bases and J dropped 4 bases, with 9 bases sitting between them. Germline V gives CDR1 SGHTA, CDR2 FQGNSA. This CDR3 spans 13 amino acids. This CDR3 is CASSFPTTETQYF. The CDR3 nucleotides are TGTGCCAGCAGCTTCCCGACGACAGAGACCCAGTACTTC.

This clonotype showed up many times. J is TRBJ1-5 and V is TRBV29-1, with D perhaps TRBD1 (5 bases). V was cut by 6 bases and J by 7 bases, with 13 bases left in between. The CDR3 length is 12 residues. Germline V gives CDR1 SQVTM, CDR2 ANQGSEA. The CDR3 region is CSVSREDQPQHF. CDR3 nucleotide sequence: TGCAGCGTGAGCAGGGAGGACCAGCCCCAGCATTTT.

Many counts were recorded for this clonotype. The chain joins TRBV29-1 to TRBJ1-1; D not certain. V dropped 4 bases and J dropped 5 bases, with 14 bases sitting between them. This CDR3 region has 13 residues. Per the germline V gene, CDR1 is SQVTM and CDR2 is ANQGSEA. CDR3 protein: CSVVGGFSTEAFF. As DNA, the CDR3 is TGCAGCGTTGTAGGTGGGTTTTCGACTGAAGCTTTCTTT.

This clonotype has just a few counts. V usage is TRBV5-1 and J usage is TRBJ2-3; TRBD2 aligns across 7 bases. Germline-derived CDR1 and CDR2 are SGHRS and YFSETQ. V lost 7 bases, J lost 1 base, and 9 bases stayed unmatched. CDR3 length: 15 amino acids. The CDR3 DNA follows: TGCGCCAGCCAATGGGGGGGAAGTCGCACAGATACGCAGTATTTT. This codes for CASQWGGSRTDTQYF.

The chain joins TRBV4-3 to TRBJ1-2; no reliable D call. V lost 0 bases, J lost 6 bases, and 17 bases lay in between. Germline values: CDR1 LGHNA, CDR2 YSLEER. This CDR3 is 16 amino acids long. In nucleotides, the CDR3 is TGCGCCAGCAGCCAAGATCCTGAGGCGGGCTCGGATGGCTACACCTTC. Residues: CASSQDPEAGSDGYTF.

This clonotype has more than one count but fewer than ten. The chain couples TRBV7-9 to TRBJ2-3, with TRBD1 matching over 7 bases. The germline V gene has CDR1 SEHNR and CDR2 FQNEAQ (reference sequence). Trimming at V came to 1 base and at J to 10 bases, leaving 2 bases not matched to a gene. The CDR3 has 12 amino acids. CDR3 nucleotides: TGTGCCAGCAGCTTAGGACAGGGTTCGCAGTATTTT. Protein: CASSLGQGSQYF.

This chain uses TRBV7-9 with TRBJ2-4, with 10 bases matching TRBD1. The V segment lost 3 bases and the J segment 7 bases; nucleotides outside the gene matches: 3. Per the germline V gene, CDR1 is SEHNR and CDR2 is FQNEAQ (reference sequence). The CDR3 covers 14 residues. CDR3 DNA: TGTGCCAGCAGCTTCATGGGACAGGGGAACATTCAGTACTTC. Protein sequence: CASSFMGQGNIQYF.

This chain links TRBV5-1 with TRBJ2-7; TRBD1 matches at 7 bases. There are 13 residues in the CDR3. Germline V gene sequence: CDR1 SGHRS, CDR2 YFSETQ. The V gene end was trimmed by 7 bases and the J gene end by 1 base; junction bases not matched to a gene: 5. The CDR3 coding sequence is TGCGCCAGCGGACAGGAATCTTCCTACGAGCAGTACTTC. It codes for CASGQESSYEQYF.

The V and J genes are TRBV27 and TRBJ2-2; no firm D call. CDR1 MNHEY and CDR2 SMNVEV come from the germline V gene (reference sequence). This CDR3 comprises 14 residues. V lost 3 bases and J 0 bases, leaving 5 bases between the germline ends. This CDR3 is CASSFSSNTGELFF. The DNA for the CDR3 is TGTGCCAGCAGTTTTTCCTCGAACACCGGGGAGCTGTTTTTT.

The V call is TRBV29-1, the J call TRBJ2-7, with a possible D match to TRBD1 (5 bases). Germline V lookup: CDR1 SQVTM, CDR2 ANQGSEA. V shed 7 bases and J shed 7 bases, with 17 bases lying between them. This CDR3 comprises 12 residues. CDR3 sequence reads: CSAPDIIGEQYF. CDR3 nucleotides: TGCAGCGCCCCGGACATCATAGGGGAGCAGTACTTC.

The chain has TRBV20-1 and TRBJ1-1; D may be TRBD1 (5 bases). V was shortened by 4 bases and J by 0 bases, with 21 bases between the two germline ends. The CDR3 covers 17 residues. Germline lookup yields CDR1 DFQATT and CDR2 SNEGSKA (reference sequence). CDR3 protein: CSAIPTRGRLMNTEAFF. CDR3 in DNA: TGCAGTGCTATCCCAACTCGGGGCAGGCTGATGAACACTGAAGCTTTCTTT.

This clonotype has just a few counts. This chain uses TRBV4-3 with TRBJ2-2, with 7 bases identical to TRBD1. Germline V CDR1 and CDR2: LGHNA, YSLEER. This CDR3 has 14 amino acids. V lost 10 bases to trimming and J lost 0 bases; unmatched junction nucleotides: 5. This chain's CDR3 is CATSGQTNTGELFF. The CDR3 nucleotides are TGCGCCACTTCGGGACAGACGAACACCGGGGAGCTGTTTTTT.

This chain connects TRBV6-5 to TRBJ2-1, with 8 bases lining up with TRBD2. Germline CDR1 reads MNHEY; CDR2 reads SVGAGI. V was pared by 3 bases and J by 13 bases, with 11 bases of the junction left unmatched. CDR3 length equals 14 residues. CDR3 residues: CASSYGGASGSQFF. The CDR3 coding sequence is TGTGCCAGCAGTTATGGGGGGGCCAGCGGGAGTCAGTTCTTC.

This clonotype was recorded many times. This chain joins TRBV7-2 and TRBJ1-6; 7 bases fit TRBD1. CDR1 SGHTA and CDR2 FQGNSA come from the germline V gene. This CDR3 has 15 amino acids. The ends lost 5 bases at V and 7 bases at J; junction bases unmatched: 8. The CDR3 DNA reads TGTGCCAGCAGCGATGGACAGGCATCCAATTCACCCCTCCACTTT. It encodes CASSDGQASNSPLHF.

The CDR3 sequence: CASSFLLAGAHEQYF. The CDR3 DNA follows: TGTGCCAGCAGCTTTCTTCTAGCGGGGGCCCACGAGCAGTACTTC. The V call is TRBV5-6, the J call TRBJ2-7; 10 bases are a match to TRBD2. Germline CDR1 reads SGHDT; CDR2 reads YYEEEE. The V gene end was trimmed by 2 bases and the J gene end by 5 bases; junction bases not matched to a gene: 7. The CDR3 consists of 15 residues.

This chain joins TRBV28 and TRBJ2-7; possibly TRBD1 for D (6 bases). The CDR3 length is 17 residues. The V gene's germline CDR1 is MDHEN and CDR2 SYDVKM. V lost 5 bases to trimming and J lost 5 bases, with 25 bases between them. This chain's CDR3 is CASSLTGRGFRGNEQYF. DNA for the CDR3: TGTGCCAGCAGTCTTACGGGCCGAGGATTCAGGGGCAACGAGCAGTACTTC.

DNA of the CDR3: TGTGCCGGGCTGGGGCCTAACACTGAAGCTTTCTTT. It is translated as CAGLGPNTEAFF. J is TRBJ1-1 and V is TRBV2; D is possibly TRBD1 (5 bases). From germline, CDR1 is SNHLY and CDR2 FYNNEI. This CDR3 is built from 12 residues. Trimming cost V 11 bases and J 2 bases, with 12 bases left between them.

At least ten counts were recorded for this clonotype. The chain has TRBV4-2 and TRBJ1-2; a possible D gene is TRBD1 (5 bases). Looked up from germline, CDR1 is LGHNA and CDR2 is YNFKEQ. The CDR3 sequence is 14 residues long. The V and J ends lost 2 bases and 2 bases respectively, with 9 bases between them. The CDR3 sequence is CASSQQGLNYGYTF. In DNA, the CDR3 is TGTGCCAGCAGCCAACAGGGATTGAACTATGGCTACACCTTC.

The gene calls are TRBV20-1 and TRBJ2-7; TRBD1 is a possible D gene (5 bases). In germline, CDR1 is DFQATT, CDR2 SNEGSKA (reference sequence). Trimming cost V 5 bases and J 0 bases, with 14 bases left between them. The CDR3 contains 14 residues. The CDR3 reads CSAEQASSSYEQYF. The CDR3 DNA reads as TGCAGTGCTGAACAGGCGTCTAGCTCCTACGAGCAGTACTTC.

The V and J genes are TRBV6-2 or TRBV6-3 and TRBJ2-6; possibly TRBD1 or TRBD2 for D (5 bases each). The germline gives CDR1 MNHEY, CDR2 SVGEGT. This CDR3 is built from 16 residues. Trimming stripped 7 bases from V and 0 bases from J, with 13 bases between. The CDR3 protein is CASTQGDLSGANVLTF. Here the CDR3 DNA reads TGTGCCAGCACCCAAGGGGACCTCTCTGGGGCCAACGTCCTGACTTTC.